This T cell receptor (beta chain) derives from a study of T cell changes during pregnancy in multiple sclerosis. The data were produced by immunoSEQ multiplex PCR, yet TCRdb's version contains in-frame clones alone and is incomplete. The sample records some 63,000 clones, roughly 90% being singletons. This clone has only one observation. The length of the CDR3 is 15 residues. Germline V gives CDR1 SNHLY, CDR2 FYNNEI. The junction had 10 bases not matched to a gene; V was cut back by 6 bases and J by 5 bases. This TCR was sampled from a female donor with multiple sclerosis, enrolled in a pregnancy study. Sample: peripheral blood, taken before pregnancy. The chain has TRBV2 and TRBJ2-5; 9 bases fit TRBD2. The CDR3 DNA reads as TGTGCCAGCAGAGGGGCGGGGGGGGTTCGGGAGACCCAGTACTTC. Protein product: CASRGAGGVRETQYF.